This TCR beta chain was obtained from a study of identifying expanded T cells in peripheral blood. General study results and limits: Differentially abundant clones: 1 to 1.5 between replicates, about 17 at about 13 days, around 20 at four. Clone count variance between approximately 2-week samples rose with total template count.

No infections or other immune events were documented during collection. TCRdb's copy holds only in-frame clones and misses some; the assay was immunoSEQ multiplex PCR. In the table there are tens of thousands of clones, around 90% of which are singletons. With respect to this clone: Antigen unknown.

The CDR3 has 14 amino acids. V lost 7 bases, J lost 3 bases, and 8 bases stayed unmatched. Germline V gives CDR1 MNHNY, CDR2 SVGAGI (reference sequence). The sample consisted of blood. The receptor comes from a person aged 18 to 70 in good health. The chain recombines TRBV6-6 with TRBJ1-2; 7 bases line up with TRBD1. CDR3 sequence (DNA): TGTGCCAGCACGACAGGGCCCACTTACTATGGCTACACCTTC. This translates into CASTTGPTYYGYTF.